Listed below are T cell receptor beta chains from one sample, sequenced in a study of beta chain features in type 1 diabetes. Sequenced by immunoSEQ multiplex PCR; TCRdb stores in-frame clones only, minus some. The table has roughly 240,000 clones, roughly 14% seen once. The sample consisted of naive CD4+ T cells from blood. The receptors come from a woman between 40 and 55 years old in good health. The CDR3 runs from the conserved cysteine through the conserved F or W. Fields, in order: J gene, V gene, clone size, D gene, CDR3 protein, CDR3 DNA. D genes are given only for firm matches. Size values are once, few and many counts, or a class for expanded clones, and some rows have none.

j_gene: TRBJ1-5
v_gene: TRBV28
abundance: -
d_gene: -
CDR3aa: CASSLYGSTGGQPQHF
CDR3nt: TGTGCCAGCAGTTTATACGGCTCCACCGGGGGTCAGCCCCAGCATTTT

j_gene: TRBJ1-1
v_gene: TRBV6-4
abundance: few
d_gene: TRBD1
CDR3aa: CASRLSSGTGSGTEAFF
CDR3nt: TGTGCCAGCAGACTTAGCTCCGGGACAGGGTCTGGAACTGAAGCTTTCTTT

j_gene: TRBJ2-6
v_gene: TRBV19
abundance: -
d_gene: TRBD1
CDR3aa: CASSILGQGAQGANVLTF
CDR3nt: TGTGCCAGTAGTATTTTGGGACAGGGGGCGCAAGGGGCCAACGTCCTGACTTTC

j_gene: TRBJ1-4
v_gene: TRBV5-4
abundance: few
d_gene: -
CDR3aa: CASSHAARGEKLFF
CDR3nt: TGTGCCAGCAGCCACGCTGCCCGGGGTGAAAAACTGTTTTTT

j_gene: TRBJ2-1
v_gene: TRBV19
abundance: -
d_gene: TRBD2
CDR3aa: CASSKRGVLDEQFF
CDR3nt: TGTGCCAGTAGTAAGCGGGGGGTTCTAGATGAGCAGTTCTTC

j_gene: TRBJ2-3
v_gene: TRBV5-1
abundance: -
d_gene: TRBD1
CDR3aa: CASIWGQGAADTQYF
CDR3nt: TGCGCCAGCATATGGGGGCAGGGGGCGGCAGATACGCAGTATTTT

j_gene: TRBJ2-1
v_gene: TRBV5-1
abundance: -
d_gene: -
CDR3aa: CASSLYDSSYNEQFF
CDR3nt: TGCGCCAGCAGCTTGTACGATAGCTCCTACAATGAGCAGTTCTTC

j_gene: TRBJ2-7
v_gene: TRBV6-5
abundance: -
d_gene: -
CDR3aa: CASSSTGYLYYEQYF
CDR3nt: TGTGCCAGCAGTTCGACAGGTTACCTCTACTACGAGCAGTACTTC

j_gene: TRBJ2-2
v_gene: TRBV7-8
abundance: few
d_gene: -
CDR3aa: CASSLTNTGELFF
CDR3nt: TGTGCCAGCAGCTTAACTAACACCGGGGAGCTGTTTTTT

j_gene: TRBJ1-5
v_gene: TRBV6-1
abundance: few
d_gene: -
CDR3aa: CASTAGHGAGPQHF
CDR3nt: TGTGCCAGCACCGCAGGTCATGGTGCAGGGCCCCAGCATTTT

j_gene: TRBJ2-7
v_gene: TRBV7-2
abundance: few
d_gene: TRBD2
CDR3aa: CASSLGTSGAEQYF
CDR3nt: TGTGCCAGCAGCTTGGGGACTAGCGGGGCCGAGCAGTACTTC